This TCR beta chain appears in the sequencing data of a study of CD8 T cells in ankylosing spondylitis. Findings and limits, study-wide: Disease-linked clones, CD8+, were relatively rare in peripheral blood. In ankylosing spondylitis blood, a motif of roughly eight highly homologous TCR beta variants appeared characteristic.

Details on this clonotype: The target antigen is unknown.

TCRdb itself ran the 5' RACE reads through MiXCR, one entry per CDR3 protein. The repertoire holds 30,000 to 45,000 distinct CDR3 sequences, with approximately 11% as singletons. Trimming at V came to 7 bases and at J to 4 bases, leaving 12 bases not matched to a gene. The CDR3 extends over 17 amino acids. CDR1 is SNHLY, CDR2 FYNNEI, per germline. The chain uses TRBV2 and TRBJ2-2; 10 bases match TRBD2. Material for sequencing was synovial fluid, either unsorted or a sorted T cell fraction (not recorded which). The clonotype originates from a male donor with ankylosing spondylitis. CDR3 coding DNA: TGTGCCAGCACCGGAGGGCCTAGCGGGAGTATCACCGGGGAGCTGTTTTTT. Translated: CASTGGPSGSITGELFF.